These T cell receptor beta chains were read from a single sample in a study of cytomegalovirus exposure and HLA in healthy donors. The method was immunoSEQ multiplex PCR; TCRdb's version includes in-frame clones alone and lacks a portion of them. This sample has about 300,000 clones, with 86% found just once. Sequenced input: PBMCs. These TCRs come from a man aged 35-49 years in good health and CMV-seropositive. CDR3s include the opening cysteine and the closing phenylalanine or tryptophan. D genes are given only for firm matches.

CDR3aa	v_gene	j_gene	d_gene
CASSSRGWSEQYF	TRBV5-1	TRBJ2-7	-
CASSPSGGDGYTF	TRBV18	TRBJ1-2	TRBD1
CASSARLAGVYNEQFF	TRBV13	TRBJ2-1	TRBD2
CASSLTGLTEAFF	TRBV7-2	TRBJ1-1	TRBD1
CASSSDRASYEQYF	TRBV11-2	TRBJ2-7	TRBD1
CSAIPGTPNTEAFF	TRBV29-1	TRBJ1-1	-
CASSLGGMNTEAFF	TRBV28	TRBJ1-1	-
CASSLQGLGEKLFF	TRBV7-2	TRBJ1-4	-
CASSLRQGNSEQYF	TRBV28	TRBJ2-7	TRBD1
CASSGLANTDTQYF	TRBV9	TRBJ2-3	-
CASSRTGTSGKTSTDTQYF	TRBV4-1	TRBJ2-3	TRBD2
CASTRDRGRDGYTF	TRBV6-5	TRBJ1-2	TRBD1
CASSLTRTDLEQYF	TRBV5-1	TRBJ2-7	-
CSVARVGSYEQYF	TRBV29-1	TRBJ2-7	-
CASSQDLGISYEQYF	TRBV4-3	TRBJ2-7	-
CASSPGLAGAGELFF	TRBV7-3	TRBJ2-2	TRBD2
CASSKGGSTETQYF	TRBV6-6	TRBJ2-5	TRBD2
CASSFTAGNTIYF	TRBV19	TRBJ1-3	-
CASSLVGGPGTDTQYF	TRBV7-2	TRBJ2-3	TRBD2
CATSRSGQDWNQPQHF	TRBV15	TRBJ1-5	TRBD1
CASTIRREADYEQYF	TRBV2	TRBJ2-7	-
CSGRKDSSLEAFF	TRBV29-1	TRBJ1-1	-
CASSHSGGPDDEQFF	TRBV4-3	TRBJ2-1	TRBD2
CASRTSGRVHNEQFF	TRBV6-5	TRBJ2-1	TRBD2
CASSLGGRAPEQYF	TRBV5-6	TRBJ2-7	TRBD2
CASSYSGTGSYGYTF	TRBV6-5	TRBJ1-2	-
CASSPRDRGPNEKLFF	TRBV18	TRBJ1-4	TRBD1
CASSIGSTEAFF	TRBV19	TRBJ1-1	-
CASRLAGASYEQYF	TRBV28	TRBJ2-7	TRBD2
CASQKIWGGDGNTGELFF	TRBV28	TRBJ2-2	TRBD2
CSSSLVGRRDELFF	TRBV7-9	TRBJ2-1	-
CEASQGFGGDEQFF	TRBV27	TRBJ2-1	-
CASSRPGQGFLNYGYTF	TRBV28	TRBJ1-2	TRBD1
CASSSTPDFWELFF	TRBV5-1	TRBJ2-2	-
CASSWTVTIYNEQFF	TRBV5-6	TRBJ2-1	-
CASRNRGDEKLFF	TRBV28	TRBJ1-4	TRBD1
CASEASTDTQYF	TRBV9	TRBJ2-3	-
CASRALAGLTYEQYF	TRBV6-1	TRBJ2-7	TRBD2
CASSPPGTIYEQYF	TRBV27	TRBJ2-7	-
CASSLGVGRGTDTQYF	TRBV5-1	TRBJ2-3	-